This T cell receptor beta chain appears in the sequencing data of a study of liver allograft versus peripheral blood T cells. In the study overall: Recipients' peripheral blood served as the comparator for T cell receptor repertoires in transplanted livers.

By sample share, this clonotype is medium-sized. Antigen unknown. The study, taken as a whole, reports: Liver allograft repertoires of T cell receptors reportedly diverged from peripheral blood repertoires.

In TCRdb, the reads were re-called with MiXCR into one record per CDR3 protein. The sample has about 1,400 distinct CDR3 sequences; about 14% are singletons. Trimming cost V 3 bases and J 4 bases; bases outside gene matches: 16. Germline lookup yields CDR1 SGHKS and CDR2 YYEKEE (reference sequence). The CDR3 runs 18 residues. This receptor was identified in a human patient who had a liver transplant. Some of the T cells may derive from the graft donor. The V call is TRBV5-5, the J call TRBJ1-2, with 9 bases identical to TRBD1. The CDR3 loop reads CASSSAPDTGGASYGYTF. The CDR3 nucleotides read TGTGCCAGCAGCTCCGCCCCTGACACAGGGGGCGCGAGCTATGGCTACACCTTC. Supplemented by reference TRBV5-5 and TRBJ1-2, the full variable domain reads DAGVTQSPTHLIKTRGQQVTLRCSPISGHKSVSWYQQVLGQGPQFIFQYYEKEERGRGNFPDRFSARQFPNYSSELNVNALLLGDSALYLCASSSAPDTGGASYGYTFGSGTRLTVV.